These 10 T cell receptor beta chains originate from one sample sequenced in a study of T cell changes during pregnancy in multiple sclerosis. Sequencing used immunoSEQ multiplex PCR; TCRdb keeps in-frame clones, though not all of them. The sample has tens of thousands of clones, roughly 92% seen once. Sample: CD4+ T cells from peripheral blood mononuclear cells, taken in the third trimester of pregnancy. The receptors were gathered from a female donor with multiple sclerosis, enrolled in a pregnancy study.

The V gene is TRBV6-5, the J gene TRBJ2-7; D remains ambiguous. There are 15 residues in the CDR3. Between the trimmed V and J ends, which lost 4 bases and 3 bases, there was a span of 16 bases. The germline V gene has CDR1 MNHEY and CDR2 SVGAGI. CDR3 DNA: TGTGCCAGCAGTTTCCAATTTAGCCTCCACTACGAGCAGTACTTC. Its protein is CASSFQFSLHYEQYF.

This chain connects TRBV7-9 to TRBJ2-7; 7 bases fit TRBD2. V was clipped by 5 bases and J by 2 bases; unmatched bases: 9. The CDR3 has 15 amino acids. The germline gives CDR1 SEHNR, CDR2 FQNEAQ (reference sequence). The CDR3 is CASSARAGTTYEQYF. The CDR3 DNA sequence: TGTGCCAGCAGCGCCCGTGCGGGGACTACCTACGAGCAGTACTTC.

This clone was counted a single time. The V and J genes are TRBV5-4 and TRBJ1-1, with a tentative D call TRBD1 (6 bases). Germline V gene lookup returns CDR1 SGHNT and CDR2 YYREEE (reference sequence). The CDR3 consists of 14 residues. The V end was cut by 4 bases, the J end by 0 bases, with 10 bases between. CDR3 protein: CASSRTGMNTEAFF. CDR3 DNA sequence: TGTGCCAGCAGCCGAACAGGGATGAACACTGAAGCTTTCTTT.

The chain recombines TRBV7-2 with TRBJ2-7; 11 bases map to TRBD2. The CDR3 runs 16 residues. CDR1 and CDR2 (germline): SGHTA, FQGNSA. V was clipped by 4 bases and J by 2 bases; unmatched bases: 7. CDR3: CASSSIAGGRTYEQYF. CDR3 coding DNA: TGTGCCAGCAGCTCCATAGCGGGAGGGAGGACCTACGAGCAGTACTTC. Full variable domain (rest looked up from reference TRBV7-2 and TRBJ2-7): GAGVSQSPSNKVTEKGKDVELRCDPISGHTALYWYRQSLGQGLEFLIYFQGNSAPDKSGLPSDRFSAERTGGSVSTLTIQRTQQEDSAVYLCASSSIAGGRTYEQYFGPGTRLTVT.

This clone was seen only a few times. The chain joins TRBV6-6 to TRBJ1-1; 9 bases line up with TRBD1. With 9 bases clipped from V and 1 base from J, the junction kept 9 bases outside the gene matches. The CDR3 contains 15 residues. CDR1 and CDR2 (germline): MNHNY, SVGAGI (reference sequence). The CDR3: CASRTTGGTNTEAFF. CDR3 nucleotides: TGTGCCAGTCGAACGACAGGGGGAACGAACACTGAAGCTTTCTTT.

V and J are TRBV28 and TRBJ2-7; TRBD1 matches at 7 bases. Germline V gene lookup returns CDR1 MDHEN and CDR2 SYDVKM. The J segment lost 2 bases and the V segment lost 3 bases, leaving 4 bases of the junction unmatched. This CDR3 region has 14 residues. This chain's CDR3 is CASSFLDRTYEQYF. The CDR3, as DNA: TGTGCCAGCAGTTTTTTGGACAGGACCTACGAGCAGTACTTC.

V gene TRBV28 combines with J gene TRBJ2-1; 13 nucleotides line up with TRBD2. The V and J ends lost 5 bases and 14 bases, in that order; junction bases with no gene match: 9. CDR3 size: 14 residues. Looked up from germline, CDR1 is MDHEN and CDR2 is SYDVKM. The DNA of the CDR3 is TGTGCCAGCAGTCTTACTAGCGGGAGGGCCGAGGAGTTCTTC. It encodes CASSLTSGRAEEFF.

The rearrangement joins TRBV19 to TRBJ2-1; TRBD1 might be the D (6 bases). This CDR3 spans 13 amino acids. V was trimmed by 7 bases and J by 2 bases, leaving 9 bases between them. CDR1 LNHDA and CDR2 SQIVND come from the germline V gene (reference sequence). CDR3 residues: CASKRGTYNEQFF. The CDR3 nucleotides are TGTGCCAGTAAGAGGGGGACCTACAATGAGCAGTTCTTC.

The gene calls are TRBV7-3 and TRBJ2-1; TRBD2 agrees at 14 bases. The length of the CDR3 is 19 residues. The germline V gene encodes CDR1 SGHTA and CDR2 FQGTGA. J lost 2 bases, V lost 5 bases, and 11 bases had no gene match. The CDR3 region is CASSNLGLAGGPAYNEQFF. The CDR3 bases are TGTGCCAGCAGCAATTTAGGACTAGCGGGGGGACCTGCCTACAATGAGCAGTTCTTC.

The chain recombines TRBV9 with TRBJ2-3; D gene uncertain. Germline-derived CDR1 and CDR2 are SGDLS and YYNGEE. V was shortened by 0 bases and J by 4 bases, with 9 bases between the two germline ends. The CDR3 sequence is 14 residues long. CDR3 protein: CASSVDLGSDTQYF. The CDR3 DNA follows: TGTGCCAGCAGCGTAGATCTAGGTTCAGATACGCAGTATTTT.